Reported below is one TCR beta chain. Only in-frame clones appear in the TCRdb table, and some are missing; sequencing was by immunoSEQ multiplex PCR. Counted here are tens of thousands of clones, 80% to 85% occurring once; the ten biggest clones make up 10% to 13%. The sample belongs to a study of blood T cell repertoires in COVID-19. Deletions cut 9 bases from V and 3 bases from J, with 17 bases between. This CDR3 has 15 residues. Germline V gene data show CDR1 as KGHDR and CDR2 as SFDVKD. The sequencing sample was made of peripheral blood. This clonotype was sampled from a young man with COVID-19, enrolled during active disease. The rearrangement links TRBV24-1 to TRBJ2-1; a possible D gene is TRBD1 (6 bases). CDR3 in DNA: TGTGCCACCGCGAACAGGGACCCTAACTACAATGAGCAGTTCTTC. This gives the protein CATANRDPNYNEQFF.